This TCR beta chain emerged from a study of glioma-infiltrating T cells after dendritic cell vaccination. Background on the study: The vaccine used monocyte-derived dendritic cells pulsed overnight with autologous tumor lysate.

Between the trimmed V and J ends, which lost 0 bases and 0 bases, there was a span of 20 bases. CDR1 is LGHNA, CDR2 YNFKEQ, per germline. The CDR3 covers 19 residues. Measured with immunoSEQ multiplex PCR; TCRdb has only the in-frame clones, and not every one. The sample lists 71,000 or so clones, 81% seen once, with 7.9% in the top ten. In this sample, this clone turned up once. The TCR was taken from a human donor with glioblastoma. This sequence joins TRBV4-2 and TRBJ1-1; the D gene is possibly TRBD1 (5 bases). The sample here was blood, taken before dendritic cell vaccination. DNA for the CDR3: TGTGCCAGCAGCCAAGATTCTTATGGGGGGGTCCGCCTGAACACTGAAGCTTTCTTT. Protein: CASSQDSYGGVRLNTEAFF.